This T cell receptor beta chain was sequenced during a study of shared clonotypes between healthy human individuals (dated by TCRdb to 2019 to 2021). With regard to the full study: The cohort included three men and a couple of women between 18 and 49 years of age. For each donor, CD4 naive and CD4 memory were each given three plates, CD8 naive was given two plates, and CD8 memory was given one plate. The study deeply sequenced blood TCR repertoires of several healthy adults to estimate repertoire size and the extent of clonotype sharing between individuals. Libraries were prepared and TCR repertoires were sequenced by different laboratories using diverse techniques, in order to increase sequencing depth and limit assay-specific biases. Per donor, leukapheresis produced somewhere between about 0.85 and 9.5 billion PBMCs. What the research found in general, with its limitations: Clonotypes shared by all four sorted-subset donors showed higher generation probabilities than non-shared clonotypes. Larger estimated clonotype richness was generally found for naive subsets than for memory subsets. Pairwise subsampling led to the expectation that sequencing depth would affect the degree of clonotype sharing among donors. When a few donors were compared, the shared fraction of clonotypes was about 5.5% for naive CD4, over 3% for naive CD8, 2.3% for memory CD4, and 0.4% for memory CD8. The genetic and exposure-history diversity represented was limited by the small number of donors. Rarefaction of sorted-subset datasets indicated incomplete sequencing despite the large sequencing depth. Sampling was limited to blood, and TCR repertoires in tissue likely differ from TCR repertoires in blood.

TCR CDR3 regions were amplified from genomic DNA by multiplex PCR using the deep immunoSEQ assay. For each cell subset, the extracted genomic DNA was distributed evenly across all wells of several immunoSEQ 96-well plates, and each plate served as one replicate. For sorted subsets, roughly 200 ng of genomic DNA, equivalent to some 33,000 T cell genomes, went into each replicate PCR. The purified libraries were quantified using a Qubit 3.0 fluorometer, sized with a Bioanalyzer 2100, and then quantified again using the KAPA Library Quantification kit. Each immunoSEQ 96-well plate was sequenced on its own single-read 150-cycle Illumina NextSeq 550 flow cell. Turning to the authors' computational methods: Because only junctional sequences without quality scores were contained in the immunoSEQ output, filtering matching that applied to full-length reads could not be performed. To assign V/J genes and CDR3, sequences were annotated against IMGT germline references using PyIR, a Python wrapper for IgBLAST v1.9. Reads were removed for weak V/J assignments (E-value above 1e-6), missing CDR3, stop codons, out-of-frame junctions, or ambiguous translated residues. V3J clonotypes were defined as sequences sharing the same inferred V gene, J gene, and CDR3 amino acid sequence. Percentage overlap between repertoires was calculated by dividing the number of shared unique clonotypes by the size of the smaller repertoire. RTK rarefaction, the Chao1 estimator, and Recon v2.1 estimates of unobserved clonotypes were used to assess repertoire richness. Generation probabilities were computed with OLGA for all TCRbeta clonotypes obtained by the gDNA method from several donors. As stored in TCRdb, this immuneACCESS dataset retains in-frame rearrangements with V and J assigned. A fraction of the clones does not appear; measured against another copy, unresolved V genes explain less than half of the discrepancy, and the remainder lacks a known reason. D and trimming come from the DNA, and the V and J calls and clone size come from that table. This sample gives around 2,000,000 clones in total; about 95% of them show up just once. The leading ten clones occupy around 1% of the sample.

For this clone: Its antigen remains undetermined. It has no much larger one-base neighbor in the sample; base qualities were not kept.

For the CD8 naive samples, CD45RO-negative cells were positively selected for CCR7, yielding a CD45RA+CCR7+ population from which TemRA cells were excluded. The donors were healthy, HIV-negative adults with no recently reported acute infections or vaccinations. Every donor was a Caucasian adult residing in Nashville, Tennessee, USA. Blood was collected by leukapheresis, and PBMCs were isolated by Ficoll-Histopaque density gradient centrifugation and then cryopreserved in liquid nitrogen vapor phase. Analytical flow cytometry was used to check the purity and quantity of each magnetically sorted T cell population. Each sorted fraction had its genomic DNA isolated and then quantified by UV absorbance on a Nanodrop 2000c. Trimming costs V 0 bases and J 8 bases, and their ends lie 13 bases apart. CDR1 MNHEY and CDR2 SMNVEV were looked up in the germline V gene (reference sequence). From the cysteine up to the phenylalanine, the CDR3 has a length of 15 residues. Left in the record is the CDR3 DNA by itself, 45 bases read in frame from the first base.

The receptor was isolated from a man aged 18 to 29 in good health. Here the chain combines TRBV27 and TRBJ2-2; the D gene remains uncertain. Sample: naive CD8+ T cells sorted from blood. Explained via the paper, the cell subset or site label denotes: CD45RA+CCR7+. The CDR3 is CASSLSFLTTGELFF. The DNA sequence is TGTGCCAGCAGTTTATCCTTCCTCACCACGGGGGAGCTGTTTTTT.